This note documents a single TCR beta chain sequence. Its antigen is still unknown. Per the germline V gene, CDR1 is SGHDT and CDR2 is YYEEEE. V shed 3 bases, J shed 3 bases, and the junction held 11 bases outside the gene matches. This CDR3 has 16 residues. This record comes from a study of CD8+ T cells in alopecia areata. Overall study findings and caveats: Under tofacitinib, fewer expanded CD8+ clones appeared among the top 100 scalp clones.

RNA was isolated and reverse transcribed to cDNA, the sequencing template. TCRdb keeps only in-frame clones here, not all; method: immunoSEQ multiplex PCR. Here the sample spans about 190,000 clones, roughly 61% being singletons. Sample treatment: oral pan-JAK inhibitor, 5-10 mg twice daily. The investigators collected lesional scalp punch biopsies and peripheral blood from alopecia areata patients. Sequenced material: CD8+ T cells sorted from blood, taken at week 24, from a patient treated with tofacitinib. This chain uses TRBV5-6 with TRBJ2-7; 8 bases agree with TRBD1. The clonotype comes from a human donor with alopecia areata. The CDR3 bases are TGTGCCAGCAGCTACGGGACAGGTCACCTTGTCTACGAGCAGTACTTC. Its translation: CASSYGTGHLVYEQYF.